A single sample gave rise to the 5 T cell receptor beta chains below, sequenced in a study of T cell responses to AZD1222 COVID-19 vaccine. Profiling relied on immunoSEQ multiplex PCR, and the TCRdb table lists in-frame clones only, not all of them. The repertoire holds some 150,000 clones, with about nine tenths as singletons. Sequenced material: peripheral blood, taken on day 0 of AZD1222 vaccination. These receptors were obtained from an adult in good health.

The J gene is TRBJ1-6, the V gene TRBV9; D is possibly TRBD1 (5 bases). Trimming took off 5 bases at V and 7 bases at J, with 19 bases between the two ends. CDR3 length: 16 residues. CDR1 and CDR2 from the germline V gene are SGDLS and YYNGEE. DNA of the CDR3: TGTGCCAGCAGTGATACTAGGGACCGTTTCAATTCACCCCTCCACTTT. Protein product: CASSDTRDRFNSPLHF.

The gene calls are TRBV7-2 and TRBJ1-3, with D unclear. V was shortened by 5 bases and J by 0 bases, with 11 bases between the two germline ends. Germline V lookup: CDR1 SGHTA, CDR2 FQGNSA. The CDR3 has 15 amino acids. The CDR3 region is CASSLGSTSGNTIYF. CDR3 in DNA: TGTGCCAGCAGCCTCGGTAGCACCTCTGGAAACACCATATATTTT.

The chain combines TRBV15 with TRBJ1-4, with a weak D call TRBD1 (6 bases). The ends were cut back, 0 bases at V and 5 bases at J, with 13 bases in the middle. CDR1 and CDR2 from the germline V gene are LNHNV and YYDKDF (reference sequence). The CDR3 has 16 residues. DNA of the CDR3: TGTGCCACCAGCAGAGACCGGACAGCCGAGAATGAAAAACTGTTTTTT. This codes for CATSRDRTAENEKLFF.

The chain is built from TRBV7-2 and TRBJ1-2; D unclear. There are 14 residues in the CDR3. The ends were cut back, 1 base at V and 2 bases at J, with 8 bases in the middle. Germline CDR1 reads SGHTA; CDR2 reads FQGNSA. The chain's CDR3 is CASSLDGGNYGYTF. DNA for the CDR3: TGTGCCAGCAGCTTAGATGGAGGGAACTATGGCTACACCTTC.

This clone was recorded only once. This chain uses TRBV7-2 with TRBJ2-7, with D possibly matching TRBD1 (5 bases). The CDR3 extends over 18 amino acids. Germline V CDR1 and CDR2: SGHTA, FQGNSA. The V end lost 1 base, the J end lost 0 bases, and 19 bases lay between the germline ends. The CDR3, as DNA: TGTGCCAGCAGCTTAGTAGAACAGGCTGAAGATCACTCCTACGAGCAGTACTTC. Translated: CASSLVEQAEDHSYEQYF.